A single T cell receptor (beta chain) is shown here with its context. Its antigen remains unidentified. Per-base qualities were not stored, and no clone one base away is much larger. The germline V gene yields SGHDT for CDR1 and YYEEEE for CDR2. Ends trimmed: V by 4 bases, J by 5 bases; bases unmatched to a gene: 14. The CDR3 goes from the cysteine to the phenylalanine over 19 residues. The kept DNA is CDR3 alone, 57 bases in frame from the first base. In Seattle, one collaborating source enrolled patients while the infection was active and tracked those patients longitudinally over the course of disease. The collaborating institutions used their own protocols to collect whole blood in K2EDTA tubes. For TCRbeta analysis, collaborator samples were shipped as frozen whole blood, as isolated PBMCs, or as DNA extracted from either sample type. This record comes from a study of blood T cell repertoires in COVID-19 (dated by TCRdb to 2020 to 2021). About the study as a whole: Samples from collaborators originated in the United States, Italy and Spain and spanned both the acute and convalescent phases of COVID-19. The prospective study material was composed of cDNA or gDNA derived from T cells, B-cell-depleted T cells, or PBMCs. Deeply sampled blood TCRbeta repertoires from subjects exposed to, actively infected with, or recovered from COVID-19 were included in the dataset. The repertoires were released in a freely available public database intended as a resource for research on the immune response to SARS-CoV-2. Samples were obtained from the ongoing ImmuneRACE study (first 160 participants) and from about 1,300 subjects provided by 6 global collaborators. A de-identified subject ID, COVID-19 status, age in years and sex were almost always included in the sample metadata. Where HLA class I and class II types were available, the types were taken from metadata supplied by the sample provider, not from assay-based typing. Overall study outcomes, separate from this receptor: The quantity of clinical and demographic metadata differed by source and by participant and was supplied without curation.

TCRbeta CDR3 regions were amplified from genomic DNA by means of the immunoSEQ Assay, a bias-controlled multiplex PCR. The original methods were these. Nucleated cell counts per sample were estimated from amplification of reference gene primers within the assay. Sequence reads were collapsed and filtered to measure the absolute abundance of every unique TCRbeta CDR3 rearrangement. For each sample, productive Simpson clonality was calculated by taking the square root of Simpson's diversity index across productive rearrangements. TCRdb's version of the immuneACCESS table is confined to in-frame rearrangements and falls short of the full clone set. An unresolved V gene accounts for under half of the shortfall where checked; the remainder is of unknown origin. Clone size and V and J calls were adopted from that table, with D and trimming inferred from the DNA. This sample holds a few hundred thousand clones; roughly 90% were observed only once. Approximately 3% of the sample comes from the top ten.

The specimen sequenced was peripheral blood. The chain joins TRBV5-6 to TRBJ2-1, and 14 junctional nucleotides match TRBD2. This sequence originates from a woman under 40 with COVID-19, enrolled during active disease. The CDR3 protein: CASSLTGLAGVGGHNEQFF. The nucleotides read TGTGCCAGCAGCCTTACGGGACTAGCGGGAGTCGGAGGCCACAATGAGCAGTTCTTC.